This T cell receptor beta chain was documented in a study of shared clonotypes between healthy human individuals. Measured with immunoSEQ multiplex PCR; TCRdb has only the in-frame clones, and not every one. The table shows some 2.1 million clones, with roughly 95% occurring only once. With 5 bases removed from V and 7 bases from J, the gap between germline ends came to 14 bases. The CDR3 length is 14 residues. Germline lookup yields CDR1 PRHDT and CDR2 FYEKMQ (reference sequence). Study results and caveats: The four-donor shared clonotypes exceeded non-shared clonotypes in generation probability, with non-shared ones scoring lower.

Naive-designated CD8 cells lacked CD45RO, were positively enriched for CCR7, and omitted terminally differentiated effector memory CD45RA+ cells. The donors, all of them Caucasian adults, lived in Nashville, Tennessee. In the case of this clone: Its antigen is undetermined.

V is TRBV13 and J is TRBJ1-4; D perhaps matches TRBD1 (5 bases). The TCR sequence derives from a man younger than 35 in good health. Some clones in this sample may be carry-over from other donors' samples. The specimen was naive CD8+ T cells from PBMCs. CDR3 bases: TGTGCCAGCAGCCCCGCGGGACGACTTGAAAAACTGTTTTTT. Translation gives CASSPAGRLEKLFF.